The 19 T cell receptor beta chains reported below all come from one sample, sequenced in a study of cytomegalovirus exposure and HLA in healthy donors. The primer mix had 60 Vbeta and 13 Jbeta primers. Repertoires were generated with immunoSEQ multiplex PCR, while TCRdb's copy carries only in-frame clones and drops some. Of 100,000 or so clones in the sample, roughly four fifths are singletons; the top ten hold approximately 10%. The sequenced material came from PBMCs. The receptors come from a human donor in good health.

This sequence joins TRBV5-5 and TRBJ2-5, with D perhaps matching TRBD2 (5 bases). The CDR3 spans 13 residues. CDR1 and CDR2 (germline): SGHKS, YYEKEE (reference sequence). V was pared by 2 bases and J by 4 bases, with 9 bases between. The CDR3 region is CASSFGSVETQYF. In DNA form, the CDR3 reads TGTGCCAGCAGCTTTGGTAGCGTAGAGACCCAGTACTTC.

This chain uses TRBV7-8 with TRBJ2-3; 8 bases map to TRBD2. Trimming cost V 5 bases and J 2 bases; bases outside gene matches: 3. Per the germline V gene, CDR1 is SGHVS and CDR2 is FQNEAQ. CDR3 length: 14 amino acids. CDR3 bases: TGTGCCAGCAGCCGGGGGGGCCCCACAGATACGCAGTATTTT. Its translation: CASSRGGPTDTQYF. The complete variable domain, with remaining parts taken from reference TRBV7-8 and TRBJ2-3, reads GAGVSQSPRYKVAKRGQDVALRCDPISGHVSLFWYQQALGQGPEFLTYFQNEAQLDKSGLPSDRFFAERPEGSVSTLKIQRTQQEDSAVYLCASSRGGPTDTQYFGPGTRLTVL.

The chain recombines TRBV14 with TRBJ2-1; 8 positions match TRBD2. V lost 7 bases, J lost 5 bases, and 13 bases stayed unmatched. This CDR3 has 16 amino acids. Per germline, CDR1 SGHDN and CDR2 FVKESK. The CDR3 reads CASNGGSGSPHNEQFF. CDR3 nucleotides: TGTGCCAGCAATGGGGGCAGCGGGAGCCCTCACAATGAGCAGTTCTTC.

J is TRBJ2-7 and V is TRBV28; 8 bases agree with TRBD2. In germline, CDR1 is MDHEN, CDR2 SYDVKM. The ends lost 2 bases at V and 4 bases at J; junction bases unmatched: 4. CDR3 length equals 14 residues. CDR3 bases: TGTGCCAGCAGTTTAAGAGGACTAGCTTACGAGCAGTACTTC. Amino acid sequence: CASSLRGLAYEQYF.

CDR3: CASSRRQSISYEQYF. The DNA for the CDR3 is TGCGCCAGCAGCCGACGACAAAGTATCTCCTACGAGCAGTACTTC. The rearrangement joins TRBV4-3 to TRBJ2-7, with no clear D. CDR1 is LGHNA, CDR2 YSLEER, per germline. CDR3 length: 15 amino acids. V gave up 4 bases and J gave up 0 bases, with 13 bases separating them.

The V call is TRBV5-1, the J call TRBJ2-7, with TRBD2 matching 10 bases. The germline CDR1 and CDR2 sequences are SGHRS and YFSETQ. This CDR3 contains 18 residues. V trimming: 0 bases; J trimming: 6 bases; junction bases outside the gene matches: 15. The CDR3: CASSLEGVAGGDGGEQYF. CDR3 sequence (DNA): TGCGCCAGCAGCTTGGAGGGCGTAGCGGGAGGCGACGGGGGCGAGCAGTACTTC.

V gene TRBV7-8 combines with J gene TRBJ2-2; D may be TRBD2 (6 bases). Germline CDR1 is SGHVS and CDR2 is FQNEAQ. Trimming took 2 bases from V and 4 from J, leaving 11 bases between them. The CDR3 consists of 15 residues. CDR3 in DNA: TGTGCCAGCAGCTTATCGCGACTAGTCACCGGGGAGCTGTTTTTT. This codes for CASSLSRLVTGELFF.

CDR3 sequence reads: CAISKGTGAYEQYF. The DNA of the CDR3 is TGTGCCATCAGTAAGGGAACCGGGGCCTACGAGCAGTACTTC. The chain has TRBV10-3 and TRBJ2-7; D possibly corresponds to TRBD2 (5 bases). The CDR3 contains 14 residues. Germline CDR1 ENHRY, CDR2 SYGVKD. V was trimmed by 5 bases and J by 2 bases, leaving 13 bases between them.

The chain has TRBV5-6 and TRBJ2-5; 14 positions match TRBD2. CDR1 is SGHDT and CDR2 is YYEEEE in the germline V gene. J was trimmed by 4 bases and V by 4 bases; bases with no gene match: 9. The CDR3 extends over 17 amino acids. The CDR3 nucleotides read TGTGCCAGCAGCCTGATGGGACTAGCGGGAGATCGAGAGACCCAGTACTTC. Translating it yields CASSLMGLAGDRETQYF.

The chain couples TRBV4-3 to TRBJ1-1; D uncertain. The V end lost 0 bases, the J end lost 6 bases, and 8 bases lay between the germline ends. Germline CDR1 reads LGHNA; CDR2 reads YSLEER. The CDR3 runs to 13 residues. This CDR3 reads CASSQENWSEAFF. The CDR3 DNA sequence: TGCGCCAGCAGCCAAGAGAACTGGTCTGAAGCTTTCTTT.

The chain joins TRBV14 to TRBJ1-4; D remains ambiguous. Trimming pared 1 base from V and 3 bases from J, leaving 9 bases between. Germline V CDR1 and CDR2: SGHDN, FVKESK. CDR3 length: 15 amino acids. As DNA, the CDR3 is TGTGCCAGCAGCCAAGGTGGGAGTCCTAATGAAAAACTGTTTTTT. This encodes CASSQGGSPNEKLFF.

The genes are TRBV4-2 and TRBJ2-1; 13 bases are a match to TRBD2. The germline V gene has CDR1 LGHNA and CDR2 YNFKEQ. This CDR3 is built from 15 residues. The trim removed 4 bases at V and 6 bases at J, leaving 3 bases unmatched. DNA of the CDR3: TGTGCCAGCAGCCTGGGACTAGCGGGGATCAATGAGCAGTTCTTC. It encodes CASSLGLAGINEQFF.

For the CDR3, the DNA is TGTGCCAGCAGCCGCAACCGGGACAGCTTGCGAAAACTGTTTTTT. This codes for CASSRNRDSLRKLFF. The chain employs TRBV6-5 and TRBJ1-4; 7 bases are a match to TRBD1. The CDR3 consists of 15 residues. Trimming took 6 bases from V and 10 from J; bases not matched to a gene: 14. The germline gives CDR1 MNHEY, CDR2 SVGAGI.

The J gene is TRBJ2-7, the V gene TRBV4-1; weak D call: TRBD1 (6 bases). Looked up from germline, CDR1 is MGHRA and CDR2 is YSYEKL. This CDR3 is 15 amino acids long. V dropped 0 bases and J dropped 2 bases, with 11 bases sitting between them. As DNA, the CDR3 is TGCGCCAGCAGCCAAGATCCACAGGGCCCCTACGAGCAGTACTTC. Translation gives CASSQDPQGPYEQYF.

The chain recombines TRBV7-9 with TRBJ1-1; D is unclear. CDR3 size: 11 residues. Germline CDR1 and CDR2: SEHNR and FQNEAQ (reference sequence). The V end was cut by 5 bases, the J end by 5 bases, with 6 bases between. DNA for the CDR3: TGTGCCAGCAGCATACAAACTGAAGCTTTCTTT. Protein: CASSIQTEAFF. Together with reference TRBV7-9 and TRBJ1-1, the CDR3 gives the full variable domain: DTGVSQNPRHKITKRGQNVTFRCDPISEHNRLYWYRQTLGQGPEFLTYFQNEAQLEKSRLLSDRFSAERPKGSFSTLEIQRTEQGDSAMYLCASSIQTEAFFGQGTRLTVV.

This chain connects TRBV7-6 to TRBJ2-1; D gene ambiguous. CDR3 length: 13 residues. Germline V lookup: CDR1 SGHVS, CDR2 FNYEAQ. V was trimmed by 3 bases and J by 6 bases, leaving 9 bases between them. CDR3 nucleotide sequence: TGTGCCAGCAGCTTCCTCCGTCTCAATGAGCAGTTCTTC. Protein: CASSFLRLNEQFF. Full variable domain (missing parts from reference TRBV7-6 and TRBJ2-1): GAGVSQSPRYKVTKRGQDVALRCDPISGHVSLYWYRQALGQGPEFLTYFNYEAQQDKSGLPNDRFSAERPEGSISTLTIQRTEQRDSAMYRCASSFLRLNEQFFGPGTRLTVL.

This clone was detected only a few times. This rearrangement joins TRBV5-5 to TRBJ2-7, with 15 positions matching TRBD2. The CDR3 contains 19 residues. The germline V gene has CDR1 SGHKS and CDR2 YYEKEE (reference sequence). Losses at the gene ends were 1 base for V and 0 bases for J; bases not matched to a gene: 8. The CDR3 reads CASSLSGLAGGPVSYEQYF. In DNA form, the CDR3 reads TGTGCCAGCAGCTTGTCCGGACTAGCGGGAGGGCCTGTCTCCTACGAGCAGTACTTC.

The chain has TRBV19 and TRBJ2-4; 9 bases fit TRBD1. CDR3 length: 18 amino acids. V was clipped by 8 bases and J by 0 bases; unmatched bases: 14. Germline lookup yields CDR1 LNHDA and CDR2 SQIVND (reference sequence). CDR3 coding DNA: TGTGCCAGTTCCTCCGGGACAGGGCGCGACATAGCCAAAAACATTCAGTACTTC. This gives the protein CASSSGTGRDIAKNIQYF. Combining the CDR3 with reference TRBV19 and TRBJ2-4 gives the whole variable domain DGGITQSPKYLFRKEGQNVTLSCEQNLNHDAMYWYRQDPGQGLRLIYYSQIVNDFQKGDIAEGYSVSREKKESFPLTVTSAQKNPTAFYLCASSSGTGRDIAKNIQYFGAGTRLSVL.

Written as DNA, the CDR3 is TGTGCCAGCAGTGCGCGGGGGGGGGAGACCCAGTACTTC. Its translation is CASSARGGETQYF. The rearrangement uses TRBV6-6 and TRBJ2-5; TRBD2 matches at 9 bases. V lost 5 bases, J lost 5 bases, and 3 bases stayed unmatched. Per the germline V gene, CDR1 is MNHNY and CDR2 is SVGAGI (reference sequence). The CDR3 has 13 residues.